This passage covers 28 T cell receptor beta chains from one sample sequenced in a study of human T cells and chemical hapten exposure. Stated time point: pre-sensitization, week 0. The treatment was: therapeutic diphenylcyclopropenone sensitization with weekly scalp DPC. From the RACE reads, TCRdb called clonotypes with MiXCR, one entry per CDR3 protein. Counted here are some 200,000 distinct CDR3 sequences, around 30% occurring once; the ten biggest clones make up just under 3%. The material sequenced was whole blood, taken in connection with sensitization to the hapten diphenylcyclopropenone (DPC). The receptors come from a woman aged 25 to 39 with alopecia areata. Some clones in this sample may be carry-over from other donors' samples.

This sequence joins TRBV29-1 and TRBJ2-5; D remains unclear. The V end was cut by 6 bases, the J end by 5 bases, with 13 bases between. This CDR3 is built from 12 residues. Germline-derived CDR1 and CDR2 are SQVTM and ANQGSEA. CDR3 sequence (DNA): TGCAGCGTCATGCTAGTCCAGGAGACCCAGTACTTC. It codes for CSVMLVQETQYF.

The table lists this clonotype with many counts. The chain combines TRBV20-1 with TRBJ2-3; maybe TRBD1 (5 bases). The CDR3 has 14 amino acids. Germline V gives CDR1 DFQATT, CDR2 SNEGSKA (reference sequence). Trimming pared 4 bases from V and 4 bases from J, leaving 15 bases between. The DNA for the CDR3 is TGCAGTGCTAATAACCCATTAGGGGCAGATACGCAGTATTTT. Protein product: CSANNPLGADTQYF.

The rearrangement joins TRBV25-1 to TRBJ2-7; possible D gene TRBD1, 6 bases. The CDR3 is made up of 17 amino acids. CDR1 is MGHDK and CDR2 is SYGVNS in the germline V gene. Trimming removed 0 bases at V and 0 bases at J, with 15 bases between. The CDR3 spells CASSEYTGTTLSYEQYF. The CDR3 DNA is TGTGCCAGCAGTGAATACACAGGGACAACGCTCTCCTACGAGCAGTACTTC.

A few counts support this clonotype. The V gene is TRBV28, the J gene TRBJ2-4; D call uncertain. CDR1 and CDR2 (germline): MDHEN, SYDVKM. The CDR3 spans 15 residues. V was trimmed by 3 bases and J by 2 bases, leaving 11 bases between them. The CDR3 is CASSLVGFTKNIQYF. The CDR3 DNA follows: TGTGCCAGCAGTTTGGTGGGGTTTACCAAAAACATTCAGTACTTC.

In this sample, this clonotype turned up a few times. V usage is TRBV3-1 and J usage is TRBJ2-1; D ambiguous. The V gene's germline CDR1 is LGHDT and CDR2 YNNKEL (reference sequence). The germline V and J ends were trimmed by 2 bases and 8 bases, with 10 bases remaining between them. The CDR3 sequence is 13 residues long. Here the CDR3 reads CASSQSGGDEQFF. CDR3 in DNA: TGTGCCAGCAGCCAATCAGGTGGGGATGAGCAGTTCTTC.

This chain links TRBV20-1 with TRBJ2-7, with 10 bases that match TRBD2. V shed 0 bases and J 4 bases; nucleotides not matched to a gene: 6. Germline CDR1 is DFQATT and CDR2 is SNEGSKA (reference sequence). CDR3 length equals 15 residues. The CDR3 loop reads CSARDLSGGEYEQYF. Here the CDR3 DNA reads TGCAGTGCTAGAGATCTCAGCGGGGGGGAGTACGAGCAGTACTTC.

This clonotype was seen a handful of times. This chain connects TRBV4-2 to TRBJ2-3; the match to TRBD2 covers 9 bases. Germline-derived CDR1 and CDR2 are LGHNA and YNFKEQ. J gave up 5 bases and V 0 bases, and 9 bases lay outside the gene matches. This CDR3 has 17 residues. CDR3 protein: CASSQETSGSLGDTQYF. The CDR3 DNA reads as TGTGCCAGCAGCCAAGAGACTAGCGGCTCGTTAGGAGATACGCAGTATTTT.

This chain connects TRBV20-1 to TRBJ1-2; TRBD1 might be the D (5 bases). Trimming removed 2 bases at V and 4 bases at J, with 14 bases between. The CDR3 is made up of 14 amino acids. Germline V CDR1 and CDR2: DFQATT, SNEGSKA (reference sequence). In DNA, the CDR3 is TGCAGTGCTAGACCCTCCAGGGTCCCCTATGGCTACACCTTC. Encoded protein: CSARPSRVPYGYTF.

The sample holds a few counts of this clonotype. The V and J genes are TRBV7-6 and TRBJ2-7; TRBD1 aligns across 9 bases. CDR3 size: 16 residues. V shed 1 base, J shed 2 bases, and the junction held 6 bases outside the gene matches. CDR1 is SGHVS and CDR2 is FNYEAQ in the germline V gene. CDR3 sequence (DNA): TGTGCCAGCAGCTTAGGGGCGGGACAGGGACCCTACGAGCAGTACTTC. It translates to CASSLGAGQGPYEQYF. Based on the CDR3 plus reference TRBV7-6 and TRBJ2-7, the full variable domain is GAGVSQSPRYKVTKRGQDVALRCDPISGHVSLYWYRQALGQGPEFLTYFNYEAQQDKSGLPNDRFSAERPEGSISTLTIQRTEQRDSAMYRCASSLGAGQGPYEQYFGPGTRLTVT.

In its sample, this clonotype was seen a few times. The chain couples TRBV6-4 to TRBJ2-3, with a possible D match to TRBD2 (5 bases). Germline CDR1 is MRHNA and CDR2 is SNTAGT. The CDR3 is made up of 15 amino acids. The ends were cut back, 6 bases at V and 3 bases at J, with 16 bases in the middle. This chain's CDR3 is CASSKDYLNTDTQYF. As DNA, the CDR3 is TGTGCCAGCAGCAAAGACTATTTGAATACAGATACGCAGTATTTT.

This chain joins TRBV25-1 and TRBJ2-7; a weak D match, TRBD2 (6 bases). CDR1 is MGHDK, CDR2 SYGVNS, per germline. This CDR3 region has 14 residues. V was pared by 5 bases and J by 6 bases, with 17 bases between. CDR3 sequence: CASSPASAFAEQYF. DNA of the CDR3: TGTGCCAGCAGTCCGGCTAGCGCCTTCGCCGAGCAGTACTTC.

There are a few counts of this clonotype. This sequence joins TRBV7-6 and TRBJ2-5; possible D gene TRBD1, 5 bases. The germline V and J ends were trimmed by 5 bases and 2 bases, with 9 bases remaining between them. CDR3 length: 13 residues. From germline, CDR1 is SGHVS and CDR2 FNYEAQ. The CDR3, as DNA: TGTGCCAGCAGCCCCAGGGTGCAAGAGACCCAGTACTTC. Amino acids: CASSPRVQETQYF.

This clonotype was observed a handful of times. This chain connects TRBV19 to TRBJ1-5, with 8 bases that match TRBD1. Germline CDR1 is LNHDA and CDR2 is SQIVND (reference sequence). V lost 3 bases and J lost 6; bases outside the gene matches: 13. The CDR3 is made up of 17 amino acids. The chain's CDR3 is CASSIHLGRQGTQPQHF. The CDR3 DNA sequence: TGTGCCAGTAGTATCCATCTGGGGCGACAGGGGACTCAGCCCCAGCATTTT. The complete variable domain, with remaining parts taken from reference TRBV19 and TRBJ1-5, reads DGGITQSPKYLFRKEGQNVTLSCEQNLNHDAMYWYRQDPGQGLRLIYYSQIVNDFQKGDIAEGYSVSREKKESFPLTVTSAQKNPTAFYLCASSIHLGRQGTQPQHFGDGTRLSIL.

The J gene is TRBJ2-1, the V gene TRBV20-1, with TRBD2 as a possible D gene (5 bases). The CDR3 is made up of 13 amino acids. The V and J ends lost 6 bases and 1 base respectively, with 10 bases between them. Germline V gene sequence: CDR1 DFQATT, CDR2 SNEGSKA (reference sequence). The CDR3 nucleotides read TGCAGTGCCAGGACTTTGTCCTACAATGAGCAGTTCTTC. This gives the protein CSARTLSYNEQFF.

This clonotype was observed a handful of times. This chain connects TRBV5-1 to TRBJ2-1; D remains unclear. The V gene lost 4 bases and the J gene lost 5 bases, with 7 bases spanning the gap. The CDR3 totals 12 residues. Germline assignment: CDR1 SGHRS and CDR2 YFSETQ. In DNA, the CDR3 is TGCGCCAGCAGCCTGCAGAACAATGAGCAGTTCTTC. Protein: CASSLQNNEQFF.

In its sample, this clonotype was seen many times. The CDR3 region has the DNA TGTGCCAGCAGTTACACTTTAGCGGGAGTCTCCTACAATGAGCAGTTCTTC. Residues: CASSYTLAGVSYNEQFF. The rearrangement links TRBV6-6 to TRBJ2-1; 9 bases are a match to TRBD2. Per the germline V gene, CDR1 is MNHNY and CDR2 is SVGAGI (reference sequence). The CDR3 covers 17 residues. The trim removed 2 bases at V and 0 bases at J, leaving 5 bases unmatched.

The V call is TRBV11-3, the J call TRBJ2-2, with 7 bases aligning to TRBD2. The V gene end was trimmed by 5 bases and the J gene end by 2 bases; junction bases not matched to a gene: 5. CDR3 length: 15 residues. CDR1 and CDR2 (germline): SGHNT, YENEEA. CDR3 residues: CASSIGTTNTGELFF. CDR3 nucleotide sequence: TGTGCCAGCAGCATAGGGACTACCAACACCGGGGAGCTGTTTTTT.

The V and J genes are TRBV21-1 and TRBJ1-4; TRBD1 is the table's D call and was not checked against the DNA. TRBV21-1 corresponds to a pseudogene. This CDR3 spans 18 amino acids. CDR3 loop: CASSKPSLSTGVGEKLFF. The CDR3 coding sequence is TGTGCCAGCAGCAAACCCTCCCTTAGTACAGGGGTTGGTGAAAAACTGTTTTTT.

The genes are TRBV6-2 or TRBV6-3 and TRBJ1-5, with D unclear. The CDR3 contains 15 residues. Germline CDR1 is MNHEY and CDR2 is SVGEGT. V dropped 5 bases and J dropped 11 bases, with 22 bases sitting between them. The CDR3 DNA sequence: TGTGCCAGCAGTGAAGCTAGTCAGACGAATCATGCCCAGCATTTT. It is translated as CASSEASQTNHAQHF.

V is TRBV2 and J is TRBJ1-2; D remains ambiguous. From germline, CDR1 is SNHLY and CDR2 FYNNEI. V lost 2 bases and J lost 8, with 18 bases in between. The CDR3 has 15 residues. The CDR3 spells CASSEIRFRTIGYTF. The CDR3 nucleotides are TGTGCCAGCAGTGAAATCAGGTTCAGGACCATCGGCTACACCTTC.

In DNA form, the CDR3 reads TGTGCCAGCAGCTCGGGACAGGGGTTTCAGCCCCAGCATTTT. Residues: CASSSGQGFQPQHF. The rearrangement uses TRBV28 and TRBJ1-5; 10 bases are a match to TRBD1. Looked up from germline, CDR1 is MDHEN and CDR2 is SYDVKM. V lost 6 bases to trimming and J lost 6 bases; unmatched junction nucleotides: 5. The length of the CDR3 is 14 residues. Full variable domain (missing parts from reference TRBV28 and TRBJ1-5): DVKVTQSSRYLVKRTGEKVFLECVQDMDHENMFWYRQDPGLGLRLIYFSYDVKMKEKGDIPEGYSVSREKKERFSLILESASTNQTSMYLCASSSGQGFQPQHFGDGTRLSIL.

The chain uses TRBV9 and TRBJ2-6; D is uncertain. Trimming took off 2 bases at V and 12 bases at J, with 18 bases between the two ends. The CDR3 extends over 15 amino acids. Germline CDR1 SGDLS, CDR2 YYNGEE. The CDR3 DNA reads TGTGCCAGCAGCGTGGGTGGTCTGGCAGTGGGCGTCCTGACTTTC. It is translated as CASSVGGLAVGVLTF.

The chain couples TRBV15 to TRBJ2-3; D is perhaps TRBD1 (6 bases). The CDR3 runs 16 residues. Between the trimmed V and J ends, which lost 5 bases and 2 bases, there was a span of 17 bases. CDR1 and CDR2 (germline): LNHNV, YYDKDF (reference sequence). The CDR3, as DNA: TGTGCCACCAGCGACCGCTTGCCAGGGGCCACAGATACGCAGTATTTT. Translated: CATSDRLPGATDTQYF.

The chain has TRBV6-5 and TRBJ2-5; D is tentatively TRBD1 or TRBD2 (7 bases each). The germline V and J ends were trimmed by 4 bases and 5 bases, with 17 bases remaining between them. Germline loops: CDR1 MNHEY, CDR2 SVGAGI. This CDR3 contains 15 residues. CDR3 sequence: CASSLDHQGGETQYF. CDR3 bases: TGTGCCAGCAGTTTAGACCACCAGGGGGGGGAGACCCAGTACTTC.

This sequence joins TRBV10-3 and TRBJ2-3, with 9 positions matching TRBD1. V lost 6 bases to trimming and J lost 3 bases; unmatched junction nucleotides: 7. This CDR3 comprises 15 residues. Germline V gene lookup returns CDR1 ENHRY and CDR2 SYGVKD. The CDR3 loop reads CAIRPATGGTDTQYF. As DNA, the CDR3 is TGTGCCATCAGACCCGCGACAGGGGGAACAGATACGCAGTATTTT.

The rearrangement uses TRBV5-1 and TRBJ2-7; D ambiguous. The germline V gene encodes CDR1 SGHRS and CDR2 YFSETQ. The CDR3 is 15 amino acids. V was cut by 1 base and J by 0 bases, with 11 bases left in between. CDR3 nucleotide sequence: TGCGCCAGCAGCTTGCGTGGAACCAGCTCCTACGAGCAGTACTTC. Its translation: CASSLRGTSSYEQYF.

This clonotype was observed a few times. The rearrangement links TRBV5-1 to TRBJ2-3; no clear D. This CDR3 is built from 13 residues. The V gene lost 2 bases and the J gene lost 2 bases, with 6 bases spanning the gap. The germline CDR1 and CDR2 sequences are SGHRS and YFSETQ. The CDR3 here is CASSFTYTDTQYF. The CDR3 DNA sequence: TGCGCCAGCAGCTTCACCTACACAGATACGCAGTATTTT.

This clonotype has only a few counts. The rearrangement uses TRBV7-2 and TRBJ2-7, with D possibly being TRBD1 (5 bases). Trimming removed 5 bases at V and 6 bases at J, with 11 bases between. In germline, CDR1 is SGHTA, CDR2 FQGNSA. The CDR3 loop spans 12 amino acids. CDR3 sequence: CASSPDSAEQYF. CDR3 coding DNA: TGTGCCAGCAGCCCAGACAGCGCCGAGCAGTACTTC.